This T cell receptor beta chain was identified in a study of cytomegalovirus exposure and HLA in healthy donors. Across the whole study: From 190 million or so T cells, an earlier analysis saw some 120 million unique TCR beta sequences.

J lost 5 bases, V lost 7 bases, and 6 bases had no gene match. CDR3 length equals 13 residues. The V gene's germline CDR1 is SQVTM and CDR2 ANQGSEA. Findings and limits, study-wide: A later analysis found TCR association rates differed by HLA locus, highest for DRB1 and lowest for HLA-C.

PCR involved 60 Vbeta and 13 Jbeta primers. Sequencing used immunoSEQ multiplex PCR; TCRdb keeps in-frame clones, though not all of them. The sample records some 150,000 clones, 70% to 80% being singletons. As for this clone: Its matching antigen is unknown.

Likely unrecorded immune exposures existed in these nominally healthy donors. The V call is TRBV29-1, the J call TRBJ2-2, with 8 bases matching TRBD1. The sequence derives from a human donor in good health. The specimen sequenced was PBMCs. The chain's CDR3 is CSAGQGSTGELFF. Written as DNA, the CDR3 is TGCAGCGCCGGACAGGGTTCAACCGGGGAGCTGTTTTTT.